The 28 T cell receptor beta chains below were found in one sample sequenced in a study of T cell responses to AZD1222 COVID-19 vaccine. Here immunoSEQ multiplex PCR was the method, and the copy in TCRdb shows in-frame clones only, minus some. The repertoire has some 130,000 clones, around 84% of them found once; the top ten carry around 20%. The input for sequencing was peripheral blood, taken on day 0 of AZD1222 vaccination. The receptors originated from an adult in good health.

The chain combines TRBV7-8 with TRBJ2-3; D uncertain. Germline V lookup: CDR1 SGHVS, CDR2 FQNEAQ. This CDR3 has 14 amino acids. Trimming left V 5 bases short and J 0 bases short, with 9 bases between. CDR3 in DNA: TGTGCCAGCAGCACTAAATTAAGCACAGATACGCAGTATTTT. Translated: CASSTKLSTDTQYF.

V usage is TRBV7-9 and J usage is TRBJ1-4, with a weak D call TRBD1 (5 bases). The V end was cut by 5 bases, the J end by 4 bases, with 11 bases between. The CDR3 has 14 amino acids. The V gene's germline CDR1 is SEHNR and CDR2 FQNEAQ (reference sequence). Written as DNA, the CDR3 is TGTGCCAGCAGCCAGGGACTTCATAATGAAAAACTGTTTTTT. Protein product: CASSQGLHNEKLFF.

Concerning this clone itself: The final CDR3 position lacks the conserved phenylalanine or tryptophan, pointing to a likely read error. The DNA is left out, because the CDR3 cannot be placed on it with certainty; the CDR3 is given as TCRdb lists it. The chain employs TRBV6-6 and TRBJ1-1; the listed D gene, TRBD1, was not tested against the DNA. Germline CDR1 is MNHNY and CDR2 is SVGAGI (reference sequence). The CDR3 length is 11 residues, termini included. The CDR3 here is CASSYPPTGPL.

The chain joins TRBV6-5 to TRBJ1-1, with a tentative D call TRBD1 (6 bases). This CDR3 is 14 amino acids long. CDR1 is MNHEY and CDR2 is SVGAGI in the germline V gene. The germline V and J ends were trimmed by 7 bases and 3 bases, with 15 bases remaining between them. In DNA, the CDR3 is TGTGCCAGCACCCGTGGGAGGGGGGACACTGAAGCTTTCTTT. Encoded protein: CASTRGRGDTEAFF.

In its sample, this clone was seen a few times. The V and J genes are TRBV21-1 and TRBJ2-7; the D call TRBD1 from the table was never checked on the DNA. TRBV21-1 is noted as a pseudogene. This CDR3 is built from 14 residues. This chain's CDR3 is CASSKNRGDYEQYF. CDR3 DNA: TGTGCCAGCAGCAAAAACAGGGGAGACTACGAGCAGTACTTC.

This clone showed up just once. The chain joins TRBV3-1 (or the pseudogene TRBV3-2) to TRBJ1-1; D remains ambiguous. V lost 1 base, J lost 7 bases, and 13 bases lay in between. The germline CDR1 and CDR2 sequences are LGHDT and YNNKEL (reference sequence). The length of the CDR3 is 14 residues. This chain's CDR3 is CASSQGVQGFEAFF. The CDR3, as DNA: TGTGCCAGCAGCCAAGGTGTTCAAGGATTTGAAGCTTTCTTT.

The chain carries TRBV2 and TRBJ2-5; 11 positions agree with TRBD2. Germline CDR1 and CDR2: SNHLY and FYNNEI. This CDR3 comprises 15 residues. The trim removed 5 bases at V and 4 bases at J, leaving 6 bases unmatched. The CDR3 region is CASSLAGGVGETQYF. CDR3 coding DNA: TGTGCCAGCAGTCTAGCGGGGGGTGTGGGAGAGACCCAGTACTTC.

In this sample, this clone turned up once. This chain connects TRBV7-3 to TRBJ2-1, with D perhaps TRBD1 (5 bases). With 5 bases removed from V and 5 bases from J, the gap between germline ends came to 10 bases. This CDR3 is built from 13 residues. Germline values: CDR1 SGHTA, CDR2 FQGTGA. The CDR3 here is CASSPGSNNEQFF. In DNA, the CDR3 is TGTGCCAGCAGCCCAGGGTCCAACAATGAGCAGTTCTTC.

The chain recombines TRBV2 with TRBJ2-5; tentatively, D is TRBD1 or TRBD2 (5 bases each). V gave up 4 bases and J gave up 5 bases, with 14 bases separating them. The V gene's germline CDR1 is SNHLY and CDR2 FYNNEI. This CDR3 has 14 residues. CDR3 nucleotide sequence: TGTGCCAGCAGTGGATCTCAGAGGGGCGAGACCCAGTACTTC. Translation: CASSGSQRGETQYF.

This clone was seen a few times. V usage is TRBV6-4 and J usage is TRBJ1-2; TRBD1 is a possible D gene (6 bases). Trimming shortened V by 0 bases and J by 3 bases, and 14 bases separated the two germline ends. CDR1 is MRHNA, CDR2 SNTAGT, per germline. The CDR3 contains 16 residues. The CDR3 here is CASSDSQGRGYYGYTF. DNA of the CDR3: TGTGCCAGCAGTGACTCGCAGGGCAGGGGTTACTATGGCTACACCTTC.

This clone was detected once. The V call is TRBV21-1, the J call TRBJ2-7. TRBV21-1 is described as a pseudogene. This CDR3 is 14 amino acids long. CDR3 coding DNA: TGTGCCAGCGGAGTGGGGGGCAAAGTCTACGAGCAGTACTTC. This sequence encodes CASGVGGKVYEQYF.

The CDR3 DNA follows: TGTGCCAGTAGTTACTTCCGGGACGCCCAATCTGGAAACACCATATATTTT. It specifies CASSYFRDAQSGNTIYF. J is TRBJ1-3 and V is TRBV19; perhaps TRBD1 as D (5 bases). The CDR3 covers 17 residues. Trimming took off 5 bases at V and 1 base at J, with 18 bases between the two ends. In germline, CDR1 is LNHDA, CDR2 SQIVND (reference sequence).

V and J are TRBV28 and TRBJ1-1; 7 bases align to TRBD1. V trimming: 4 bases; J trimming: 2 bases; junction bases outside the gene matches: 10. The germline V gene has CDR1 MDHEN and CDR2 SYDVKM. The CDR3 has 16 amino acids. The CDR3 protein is CASSSLNRGRNTEAFF. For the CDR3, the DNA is TGTGCCAGCAGTTCACTCAACAGGGGAAGAAACACTGAAGCTTTCTTT.

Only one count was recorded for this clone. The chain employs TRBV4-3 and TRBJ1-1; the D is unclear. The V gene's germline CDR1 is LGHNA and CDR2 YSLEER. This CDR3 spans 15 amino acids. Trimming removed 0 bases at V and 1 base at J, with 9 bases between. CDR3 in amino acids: CASSQDSAGNTEAFF. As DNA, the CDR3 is TGCGCCAGCAGCCAAGATTCGGCAGGGAACACTGAAGCTTTCTTT.

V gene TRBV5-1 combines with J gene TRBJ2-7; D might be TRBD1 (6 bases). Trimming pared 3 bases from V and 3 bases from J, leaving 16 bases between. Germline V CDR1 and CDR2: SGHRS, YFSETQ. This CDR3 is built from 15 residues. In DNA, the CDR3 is TGCGCCAGCAGCTCTTTACAGGGTGACATCTACGAGCAGTACTTC. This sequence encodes CASSSLQGDIYEQYF.

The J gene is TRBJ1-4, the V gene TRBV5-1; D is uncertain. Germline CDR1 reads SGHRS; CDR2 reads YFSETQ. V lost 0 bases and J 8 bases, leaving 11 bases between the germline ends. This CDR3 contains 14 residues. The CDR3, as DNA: TGCGCCAGCAGCTTGGCCGCGGGAGAGGAAAAACTGTTTTTT. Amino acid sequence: CASSLAAGEEKLFF.

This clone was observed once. CDR3: CASSLRGRTTEAFF. The CDR3 coding sequence is TGCGCCAGCAGCCTCAGAGGACGGACCACTGAAGCTTTCTTT. V gene TRBV4-1 combines with J gene TRBJ1-1, with no clear D. Trimming pared 4 bases from V and 4 bases from J, leaving 13 bases between. CDR1 and CDR2 (germline): MGHRA, YSYEKL. CDR3 length equals 14 residues.

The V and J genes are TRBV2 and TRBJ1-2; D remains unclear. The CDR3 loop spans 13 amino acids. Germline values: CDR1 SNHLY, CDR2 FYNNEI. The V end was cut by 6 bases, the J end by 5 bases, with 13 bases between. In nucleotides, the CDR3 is TGTGCCAGCAGGAAGGAGCTCGGATATGGCTACACCTTC. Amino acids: CASRKELGYGYTF.

CDR3 DNA: TGTGCCAGCAGCGTAGATTTGCCCAGAAGCAGGTCCTACACCTTC. Translating it yields CASSVDLPRSRSYTF. The chain has TRBV9 and TRBJ1-2; D ambiguous. The V gene lost 0 bases and the J gene lost 10 bases, with 19 bases spanning the gap. CDR3 length equals 15 residues. Germline CDR1 and CDR2: SGDLS and YYNGEE.

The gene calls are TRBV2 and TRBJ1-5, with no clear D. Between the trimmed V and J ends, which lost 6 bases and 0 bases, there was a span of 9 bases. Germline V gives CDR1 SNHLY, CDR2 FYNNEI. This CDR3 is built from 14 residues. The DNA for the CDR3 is TGTGCCAGCAGGTCATCCGTTAGCAATCAGCCCCAGCATTTT. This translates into CASRSSVSNQPQHF. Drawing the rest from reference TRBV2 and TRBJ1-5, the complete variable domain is EPEVTQTPSHQVTQMGQEVILRCVPISNHLYFYWYRQILGQKVEFLVSFYNNEISEKSEIFDDQFSVERPDGSNFTLKIRSTKLEDSAMYFCASRSSVSNQPQHFGDGTRLSIL.

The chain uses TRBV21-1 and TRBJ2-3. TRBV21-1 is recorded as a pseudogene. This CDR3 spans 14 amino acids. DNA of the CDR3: TGTGCCAGCAGGGACCGAAATAGCACAGATACGCAGTATTTT. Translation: CASRDRNSTDTQYF.

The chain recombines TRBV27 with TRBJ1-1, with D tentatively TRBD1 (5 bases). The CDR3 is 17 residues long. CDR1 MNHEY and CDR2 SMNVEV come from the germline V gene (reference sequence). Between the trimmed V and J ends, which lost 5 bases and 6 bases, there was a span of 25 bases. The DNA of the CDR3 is TGTGCCAGCAGTCCTAATCGGGGCCCCTCCCAGGGCGCTGAAGCTTTCTTT. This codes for CASSPNRGPSQGAEAFF.

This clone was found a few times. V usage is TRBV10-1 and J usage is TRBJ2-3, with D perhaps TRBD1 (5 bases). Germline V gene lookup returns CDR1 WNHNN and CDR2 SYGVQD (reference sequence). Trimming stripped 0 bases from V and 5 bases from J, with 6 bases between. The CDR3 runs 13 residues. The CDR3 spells CASSESRVDTQYF. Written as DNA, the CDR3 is TGCGCCAGCAGTGAGTCCAGGGTAGATACGCAGTATTTT.

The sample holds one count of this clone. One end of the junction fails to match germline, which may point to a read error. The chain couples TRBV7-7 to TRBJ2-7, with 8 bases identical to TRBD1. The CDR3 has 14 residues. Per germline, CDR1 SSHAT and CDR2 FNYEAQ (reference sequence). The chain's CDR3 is CASSYNRGSHEQYF. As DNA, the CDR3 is TGTGCTAGCAGCTATAACAGGGGGAGCCACGAGCAGTACTTC. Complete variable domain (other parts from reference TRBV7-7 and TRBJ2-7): GAGVSQSPRYKVTKRGQDVTLRCDPISSHATLYWYQQALGQGPEFLTYFNYEAQPDKSGLPSDRFSAERPEGSISTLTIQRTEQRDSAMYRCASSYNRGSHEQYFGPGTRLTVT.

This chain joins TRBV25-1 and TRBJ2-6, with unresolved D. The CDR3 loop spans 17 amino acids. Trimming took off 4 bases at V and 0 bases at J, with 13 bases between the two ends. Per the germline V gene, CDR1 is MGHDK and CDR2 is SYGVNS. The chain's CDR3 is CASSAVAPLSGANVLTF. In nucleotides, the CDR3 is TGTGCCAGCAGTGCGGTCGCACCCCTCTCTGGGGCCAACGTCCTGACTTTC.

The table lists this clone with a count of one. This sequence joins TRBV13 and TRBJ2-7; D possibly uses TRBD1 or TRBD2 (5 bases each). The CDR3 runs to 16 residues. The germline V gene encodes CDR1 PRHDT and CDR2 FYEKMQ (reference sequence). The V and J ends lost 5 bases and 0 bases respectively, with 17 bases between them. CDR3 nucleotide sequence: TGTGCCAGCAGCCAGGCCGGGACGGGCAGCTCCTACGAGCAGTACTTC. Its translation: CASSQAGTGSSYEQYF.

The CDR3 DNA reads TGTGCCAGCAGTTATTCAGATTATCTAAATCAGCCCCAGCATTTT. It specifies CASSYSDYLNQPQHF. This chain connects TRBV6-2 or TRBV6-3 to TRBJ1-5; D is ambiguous. The CDR3 length is 15 residues. Germline CDR1 and CDR2: MNHEY and SVGEGT. The V end lost 3 bases, the J end lost 4 bases, and 13 bases lay between the germline ends.

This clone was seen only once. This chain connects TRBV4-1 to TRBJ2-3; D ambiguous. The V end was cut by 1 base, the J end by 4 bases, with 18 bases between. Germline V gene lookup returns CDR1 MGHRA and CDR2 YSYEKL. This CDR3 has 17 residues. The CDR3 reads CASSQGKETPLADTQYF. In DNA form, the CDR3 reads TGCGCCAGCAGCCAAGGAAAAGAGACGCCTTTGGCAGATACGCAGTATTTT.